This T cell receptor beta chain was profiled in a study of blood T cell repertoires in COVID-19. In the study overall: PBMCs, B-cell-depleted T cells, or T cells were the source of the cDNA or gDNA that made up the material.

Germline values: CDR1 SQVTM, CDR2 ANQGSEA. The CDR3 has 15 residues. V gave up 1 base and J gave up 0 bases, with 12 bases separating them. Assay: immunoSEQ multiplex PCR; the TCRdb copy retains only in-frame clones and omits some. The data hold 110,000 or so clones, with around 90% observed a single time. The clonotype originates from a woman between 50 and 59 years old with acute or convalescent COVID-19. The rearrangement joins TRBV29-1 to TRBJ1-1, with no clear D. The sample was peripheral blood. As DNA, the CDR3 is TGCAGCGTTGAAGCGGCGGGATTCATGAACACTGAAGCTTTCTTT. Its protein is CSVEAAGFMNTEAFF.